The 22 T cell receptor beta chains reported below all come from one sample, sequenced in a study of cytomegalovirus exposure and HLA in healthy donors. Method: immunoSEQ multiplex PCR; TCRdb's copy keeps in-frame clones and lacks some. The table has about 140,000 clones, just under 85% seen once. The sample taken for sequencing was PBMCs. The source is a woman in her 30s in good health and CMV-seronegative.

This clone was counted a single time. The rearrangement uses TRBV4-1 and TRBJ1-4; TRBD1 might be the D (6 bases). The CDR3 sequence is 15 residues long. The V end was cut by 2 bases, the J end by 2 bases, with 9 bases between. Per germline, CDR1 MGHRA and CDR2 YSYEKL. The CDR3 nucleotides are TGCGCCAGCAGCCAACCCGACAGGACTAATGAAAAACTGTTTTTT. This sequence encodes CASSQPDRTNEKLFF.

This chain connects TRBV18 to TRBJ2-5; perhaps TRBD1 as D (5 bases). The germline CDR1 and CDR2 sequences are KGHSH and LQKENI. The V and J ends lost 6 bases and 3 bases respectively, with 20 bases between them. CDR3 length: 16 amino acids. CDR3 nucleotides: TGTGCCAGCTCGCAGGGTGTTGGGCTTAGAAAAGAGACCCAGTACTTC. It yields the protein CASSQGVGLRKETQYF.

The chain is built from TRBV7-2 and TRBJ2-3; tentatively, D is TRBD2 (7 bases). V lost 5 bases to trimming and J lost 7 bases, with 10 bases between them. In germline, CDR1 is SGHTA, CDR2 FQGNSA. This CDR3 is built from 12 residues. CDR3 sequence reads: CASSAGANTQYF. The DNA of the CDR3 is TGTGCCAGCAGCGCGGGGGCCAATACGCAGTATTTT.

This chain links TRBV19 with TRBJ1-5; TRBD1 aligns across 7 bases. Germline V gives CDR1 LNHDA, CDR2 SQIVND (reference sequence). V lost 5 bases to trimming and J lost 4 bases; unmatched junction nucleotides: 11. The CDR3 consists of 16 residues. CDR3 loop: CASSPHPGQRNQPQHF. CDR3 in DNA: TGTGCCAGTAGTCCGCACCCGGGACAGAGAAATCAGCCCCAGCATTTT.

V usage is TRBV27 and J usage is TRBJ1-2; a weak D match, TRBD1 (6 bases). Trimming took off 6 bases at V and 8 bases at J, with 16 bases between the two ends. Per the germline V gene, CDR1 is MNHEY and CDR2 is SMNVEV (reference sequence). The CDR3 covers 13 residues. CDR3 nucleotides: TGTGCCAGCAGACTACAGGGATCTGGAGGCTACACCTTC. Amino acid sequence: CASRLQGSGGYTF.

The chain employs TRBV29-1 and TRBJ2-1; 10 bases align to TRBD1. There are 21 residues in the CDR3. Germline V gene data show CDR1 as SQVTM and CDR2 as ANQGSEA. V was pared by 0 bases and J by 0 bases, with 17 bases of the junction left unmatched. The CDR3 DNA is TGCAGCGTTGAAGATCGACGTAGGACAGGGGGGCCGTGGAGCTCCTACAATGAGCAGTTCTTC. It yields the protein CSVEDRRRTGGPWSSYNEQFF.

This clone was observed a handful of times. The chain combines TRBV27 with TRBJ2-7; D call uncertain. Germline assignment: CDR1 MNHEY and CDR2 SMNVEV (reference sequence). V was trimmed by 2 bases and J by 2 bases, leaving 16 bases between them. This CDR3 comprises 16 residues. As DNA, the CDR3 is TGTGCCAGCAGTTTAAAGTACAGCCCATACCCCTACGAGCAGTACTTC. It specifies CASSLKYSPYPYEQYF.

The chain has TRBV5-1 and TRBJ1-2; the match to TRBD1 covers 7 bases. Trimming cost V 4 bases and J 5 bases; bases outside gene matches: 11. CDR1 and CDR2 from the germline V gene are SGHRS and YFSETQ. The length of the CDR3 is 15 residues. The DNA of the CDR3 is TGCGCCAGCAGCCTGACCGGGACAGATAATTATGGCTACACCTTC. Its translation: CASSLTGTDNYGYTF.

As DNA, the CDR3 is TGTGCCAGCAGTGAGGGCGGGACTAGGAGAACAAACATTCAGTACTTC. It translates to CASSEGGTRRTNIQYF. The rearrangement joins TRBV2 to TRBJ2-4; 8 positions match TRBD2. The ends lost 3 bases at V and 6 bases at J; junction bases unmatched: 10. Germline V CDR1 and CDR2: SNHLY, FYNNEI. This CDR3 comprises 16 residues.

This chain joins TRBV11-2 and TRBJ1-1; D may be TRBD1 (5 bases). Germline V gives CDR1 SGHAT, CDR2 FQNNGV. The V gene lost 5 bases and the J gene lost 5 bases, with 18 bases spanning the gap. The CDR3 loop spans 15 amino acids. CDR3 amino acids: CASSPVAGGRTEAFF. The CDR3 nucleotides are TGTGCCAGCAGCCCCGTGGCGGGGGGTCGTACTGAAGCTTTCTTT.

The J gene is TRBJ2-1, the V gene TRBV10-3; D unclear. Trimming removed 6 bases at V and 0 bases at J, with 12 bases between. CDR3 length: 15 residues. Looked up from germline, CDR1 is ENHRY and CDR2 is SYGVKD. The CDR3 here is CAISSLNYSYNEQFF. The CDR3 nucleotides read TGTGCCATCAGCTCTCTCAACTACTCCTACAATGAGCAGTTCTTC.

V is TRBV7-3 and J is TRBJ1-1; 7 nucleotides match TRBD1. This CDR3 is built from 14 residues. The germline gives CDR1 SGHTA, CDR2 FQGTGA. The J segment lost 6 bases and the V segment lost 3 bases, leaving 7 bases of the junction unmatched. The DNA for the CDR3 is TGTGCCAGCAGCTTTGGGGCAGGGGGGTCTGAAGCTTTCTTT. Amino acids: CASSFGAGGSEAFF.

This clone has ten or more counts. The gene calls are TRBV5-1 and TRBJ1-2; D uncertain. V lost 0 bases and J 1 base, leaving 4 bases between the germline ends. This CDR3 has 13 residues. Germline V gene lookup returns CDR1 SGHRS and CDR2 YFSETQ. CDR3 coding DNA: TGCGCCAGCAGCTTGGACAATAACTATGGCTACACCTTC. Translation gives CASSLDNNYGYTF.

In this sample, this clone turned up once. The chain uses TRBV28 and TRBJ1-4; perhaps TRBD1 as D (5 bases). Trimming removed 0 bases at V and 3 bases at J, with 11 bases between. The CDR3 sequence is 16 residues long. Germline CDR1 reads MDHEN; CDR2 reads SYDVKM. In DNA form, the CDR3 reads TGTGCCAGCAGTTTATGGTGGGCAGGGCCTAATGAAAAACTGTTTTTT. Protein sequence: CASSLWWAGPNEKLFF.

This clone was seen a few times. This chain joins TRBV11-2 and TRBJ2-5; perhaps TRBD2 as D (6 bases). V lost 3 bases to trimming and J lost 3 bases, with 17 bases between them. The CDR3 consists of 16 residues. Germline loops: CDR1 SGHAT, CDR2 FQNNGV. The CDR3: CASSLGPGLREETQYF. For the CDR3, the DNA is TGTGCCAGCAGCTTGGGCCCGGGACTTCGGGAAGAGACCCAGTACTTC.

This chain uses TRBV5-1 with TRBJ2-4; 9 positions agree with TRBD1. Germline CDR1 is SGHRS and CDR2 is YFSETQ. The CDR3 is 15 amino acids. V shed 3 bases, J shed 5 bases, and the junction held 6 bases outside the gene matches. CDR3 sequence (DNA): TGCGCCAGCAGCTCACAGGGGGCGAATCAAAACATTCAGTACTTC. This encodes CASSSQGANQNIQYF.

This clone was counted a single time. The genes are TRBV27 and TRBJ1-5; TRBD1 is a possible D gene (5 bases). This CDR3 region has 14 residues. V was cut by 3 bases and J by 3 bases, with 9 bases left in between. CDR1 is MNHEY and CDR2 is SMNVEV in the germline V gene (reference sequence). CDR3 DNA: TGTGCCAGCAGTTTTCAGGGCCCCAATCAGCCCCAGCATTTT. Translating it yields CASSFQGPNQPQHF.

The chain joins TRBV5-1 to TRBJ1-2, with D unclear. Trimming took off 1 base at V and 0 bases at J, with 10 bases between the two ends. The CDR3 loop spans 15 amino acids. Germline loops: CDR1 SGHRS, CDR2 YFSETQ. The CDR3 bases are TGCGCCAGCAGCTTGTTAACCGGAGCTAACTATGGCTACACCTTC. It yields the protein CASSLLTGANYGYTF.

The V call is TRBV6-6, the J call TRBJ2-7, with unresolved D. The CDR3 totals 12 residues. Looked up from germline, CDR1 is MNHNY and CDR2 is SVGAGI (reference sequence). Trimming stripped 5 bases from V and 0 bases from J, with 5 bases between. The DNA for the CDR3 is TGTGCCAGCAGTCCCTCCTCCTACGAGCAGTACTTC. This gives the protein CASSPSSYEQYF.

The V gene is TRBV6-5, the J gene TRBJ1-2; possibly TRBD1 for D (5 bases). Germline V gene data show CDR1 as MNHEY and CDR2 as SVGAGI. The CDR3 totals 11 residues. Trimming left V 5 bases short and J 5 bases short, with 6 bases between. Here the CDR3 reads CASSPGYGYTF. CDR3 DNA: TGTGCCAGCAGTCCAGGGTATGGCTACACCTTC.

CDR3 sequence reads: CASSLRGTGDEKLFF. In DNA form, the CDR3 reads TGTGCCAGCAGCCTCCGAGGGACAGGAGACGAAAAACTGTTTTTT. The rearrangement uses TRBV9 and TRBJ1-4; 8 positions match TRBD1. Unmatched junction bases numbered 10, after V lost 4 bases and J lost 8 bases. The CDR3 consists of 15 residues. Germline V gene sequence: CDR1 SGDLS, CDR2 YYNGEE.

This clone was found once. The rearrangement uses TRBV5-4 and TRBJ1-1, with TRBD1 matching over 12 bases. Germline V gives CDR1 SGHNT, CDR2 YYREEE (reference sequence). This CDR3 is 17 amino acids long. Trimming removed 4 bases from V and 0 bases from J; junction bases left unmatched: 7. CDR3 region: CASSRGQGAGMNTEAFF. DNA for the CDR3: TGTGCCAGCAGCAGGGGACAGGGGGCGGGAATGAACACTGAAGCTTTCTTT.